This T cell receptor beta chain was identified during a study of blood T cell repertoires in COVID-19. Germline lookup yields CDR1 DFQATT and CDR2 SNEGSKA (reference sequence). CDR3 length equals 14 residues. V was cut by 3 bases and J by 0 bases, with 9 bases left in between. Clones were sequenced by immunoSEQ multiplex PCR, and TCRdb holds only the in-frame ones, with some missing. The table includes over 400,000 clones, roughly nine tenths detected once. The rearrangement uses TRBV20-1 and TRBJ1-3; the D gene is possibly TRBD1 (5 bases). Sequenced material: PBMCs or T cells enriched from blood (not recorded which). This clonotype originated in a woman aged 60-75 years who had recovered from COVID-19. Here the CDR3 DNA reads TGCAGTGCTAGTAGCGGGGGCTCTGGAAACACCATATATTTT. Translating it yields CSASSGGSGNTIYF.